Listed below are T cell receptor beta chains from one sample, sequenced in a study of cytomegalovirus exposure and HLA in healthy donors. The table came from immunoSEQ multiplex PCR; TCRdb's copy has only in-frame clones and leaves some out. The profile shows fewer than 95,000 clones, approximately 63% of them singletons. The specimen was PBMCs. These receptors were obtained from a woman aged 25 to 39 in good health and CMV-seronegative. The CDR3 runs from the conserved cysteine through the conserved F or W. Fields, in order: CDR3 protein, CDR3 DNA, D gene, V gene, J gene, clone size. The D gene is left open where the match is weak. The size field is filled for only some rows; it gives once, few, many or a size class.

cdr3_aa: CASRSTGKPAYEQYF
cdr3_nt: TGTGCCAGCAGGTCTACAGGCAAACCGGCCTACGAGCAGTACTTC
d_call: NA
v_call: TRBV2
j_call: TRBJ2-7
clone_size: NA

cdr3_aa: CASSSTGDGYTF
cdr3_nt: TGTGCCAGCAGCTCGACGGGGGATGGCTACACCTTC
d_call: NA
v_call: TRBV7-9
j_call: TRBJ1-2
clone_size: medium-sized

cdr3_aa: CASSPWTGSNQPQHF
cdr3_nt: TGCGCCAGCAGCCCCTGGACAGGGAGCAATCAGCCCCAGCATTTT
d_call: TRBD1
v_call: TRBV5-1
j_call: TRBJ1-5
clone_size: NA

cdr3_aa: CASSLAAGGHTEAFF
cdr3_nt: TGTGCCAGCAGCTTGGCGGCAGGGGGCCACACTGAAGCTTTCTTT
d_call: TRBD1
v_call: TRBV5-4
j_call: TRBJ1-1
clone_size: NA

cdr3_aa: CASSNLEQFF
cdr3_nt: TGTGCCAGCAGTAATTTGGAGCAGTTCTTC
d_call: NA
v_call: TRBV7-9
j_call: TRBJ2-1
clone_size: NA

cdr3_aa: CASSLQGRAYGYTF
cdr3_nt: TGCGCCAGCAGCTTACAGGGGCGTGCCTATGGCTACACCTTC
d_call: TRBD1
v_call: TRBV5-1
j_call: TRBJ1-2
clone_size: NA

cdr3_aa: CASSIQGSGAEAFF
cdr3_nt: TGTGCCAGTAGTATACAGGGGAGCGGGGCTGAAGCTTTCTTT
d_call: NA
v_call: TRBV19
j_call: TRBJ1-1
clone_size: NA

cdr3_aa: CAIKQGANYGYTF
cdr3_nt: TGTGCCATCAAACAGGGGGCTAACTATGGCTACACCTTC
d_call: TRBD1
v_call: TRBV10-3
j_call: TRBJ1-2
clone_size: NA

cdr3_aa: CASSGQGFDQPQHF
cdr3_nt: TGTGCCAGCAGTGGACAGGGCTTCGATCAGCCCCAGCATTTT
d_call: TRBD1
v_call: TRBV2
j_call: TRBJ1-5
clone_size: few

cdr3_aa: CASSYSQGANQPQHF
cdr3_nt: TGTGCCAGCAGTTACTCCCAGGGGGCCAATCAGCCCCAGCATTTT
d_call: TRBD1
v_call: TRBV6-5
j_call: TRBJ1-5
clone_size: once

cdr3_aa: CASSLARDNEQFF
cdr3_nt: TGTGCCAGCAGCTTAGCGAGGGACAATGAGCAGTTCTTC
d_call: NA
v_call: TRBV7-2
j_call: TRBJ2-1
clone_size: once

cdr3_aa: CATWARGSSYEQYF
cdr3_nt: TGTGCCACCTGGGCGCGGGGCAGCTCCTACGAGCAGTACTTC
d_call: NA
v_call: TRBV6-5
j_call: TRBJ2-7
clone_size: NA

cdr3_aa: CASTDDLAGPTGELFF
cdr3_nt: TGTGCCAGCACCGACGACTTAGCGGGACCCACCGGGGAGCTGTTTTTT
d_call: NA
v_call: TRBV21-1
j_call: TRBJ2-2
clone_size: NA

cdr3_aa: CASSWRGNQPQHF
cdr3_nt: TGTGCCAGCAGTTGGAGGGGAAATCAGCCCCAGCATTTT
d_call: NA
v_call: TRBV27
j_call: TRBJ1-5
clone_size: NA

cdr3_aa: CASSISSPGAYEQYF
cdr3_nt: TGTGCCAGTAGTATCTCTAGCCCGGGAGCCTACGAGCAGTACTTC
d_call: NA
v_call: TRBV19
j_call: TRBJ2-7
clone_size: NA

cdr3_aa: CASSGEGYEQYF
cdr3_nt: TGCGCCAGCAGCGGTGAGGGCTACGAGCAGTACTTC
d_call: NA
v_call: TRBV5-1
j_call: TRBJ2-7
clone_size: NA

cdr3_aa: CSVVRNTEAFF
cdr3_nt: TGCAGCGTTGTCCGGAACACTGAAGCTTTCTTT
d_call: NA
v_call: TRBV29-1
j_call: TRBJ1-1
clone_size: NA

cdr3_aa: CASSLGDRTIFF
cdr3_nt: TGTGCCAGCAGCCTCGGGGACAGAACTATTTTCTTT
d_call: TRBD1
v_call: TRBV14
j_call: TRBJ1-1
clone_size: NA

cdr3_aa: CASSFGGGRYQETQYF
cdr3_nt: TGTGCCAGCAGCTTTGGGGGGGGCCGGTACCAAGAGACCCAGTACTTC
d_call: NA
v_call: TRBV11-2
j_call: TRBJ2-5
clone_size: NA